This TCR beta chain was profiled in a study of cytomegalovirus exposure and HLA in healthy donors. Deletions cut 5 bases from V and 4 bases from J, with 9 bases between. This CDR3 is built from 12 residues. Germline CDR1 reads MNHEY; CDR2 reads SMNVEV (reference sequence). Notes on this clone: Its matching antigen is unknown.

Broader study findings: In a later analysis, productive TCRs from donors in an Asian-associated ancestry cluster reportedly carried fewer N-insertions than the cohort mean. It has been reported that TCR beta sequences accurately predicted the HLA-A and HLA-B alleles of most subjects.

Both 60 Vbeta primers and 13 Jbeta primers went into the PCR. Assay used: immunoSEQ multiplex PCR; TCRdb lists only in-frame clones, some missing. The table lists roughly 99,000 clones, around 67% of them singletons. Input material: PBMCs. The clonotype was recovered from a male donor in good health and CMV-seronegative. The chain combines TRBV27 with TRBJ2-7, with a tentative D call TRBD2 (7 bases). CDR3 bases: TGTGCCAGCAGTAAGGGGGGGTACGAGCAGTACTTC. It codes for CASSKGGYEQYF.